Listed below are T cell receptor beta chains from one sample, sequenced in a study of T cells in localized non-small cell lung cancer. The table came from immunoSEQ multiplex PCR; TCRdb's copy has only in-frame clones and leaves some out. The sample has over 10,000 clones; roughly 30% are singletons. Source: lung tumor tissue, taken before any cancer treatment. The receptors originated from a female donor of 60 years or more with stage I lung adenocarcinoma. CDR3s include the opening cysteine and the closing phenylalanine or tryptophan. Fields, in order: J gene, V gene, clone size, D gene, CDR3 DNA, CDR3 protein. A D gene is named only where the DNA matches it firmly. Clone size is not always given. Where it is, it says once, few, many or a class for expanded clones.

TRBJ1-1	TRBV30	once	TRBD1	TGTGCCTGGAGCGAGGACAGGCCTGAAGCTTTCTTT	CAWSEDRPEAFF
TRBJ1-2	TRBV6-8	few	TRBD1	TGTGCCAGCAGTTACTCGGGACAGGTTTGGAGCTACACCTTC	CASSYSGQVWSYTF
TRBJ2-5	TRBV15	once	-	TGTGCCACCAGCAGAGATCAAGGCTTTTTTTTCCAGTACTTC	CATSRDQGFFFQYF
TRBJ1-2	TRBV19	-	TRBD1	TGTGCCAGTAGGGACAGGGGGTTTGGCTACACCTTC	CASRDRGFGYTF
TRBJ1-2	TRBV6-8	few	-	TGTGCCAGCAGAGAATGGGTGTCTGGCTACACCTTC	CASREWVSGYTF
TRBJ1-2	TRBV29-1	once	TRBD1	TGCAGCGTTGACCGGGACAGGGGACAGGATGGCTACACCTTC	CSVDRDRGQDGYTF
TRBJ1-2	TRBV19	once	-	TGTGCCAGTAGGGAAATGGGGCGGAACTATGGCTACACCTTC	CASREMGRNYGYTF
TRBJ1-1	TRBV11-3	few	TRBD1	TGTGCCAGCAGATTAGGGGGCGGGACTTCTGAAGCTTTCTTT	CASRLGGGTSEAFF
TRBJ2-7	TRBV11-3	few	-	TGTGCCAGCAGCCCCACAGGCCCCACGTCGTCCTACGAGCAGTACTTC	CASSPTGPTSSYEQYF
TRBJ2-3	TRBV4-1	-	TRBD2	TGCGCCAGCAGTCACACTAGCGGGAGGGCCAGGGAGGACGCAGATACGCAGTATTTT	CASSHTSGRAREDADTQYF
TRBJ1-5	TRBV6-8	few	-	TGTGCCAGCAGTTACGATCAGGTAGGCAATCAGCCCCAGCATTTT	CASSYDQVGNQPQHF
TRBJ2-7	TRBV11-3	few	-	TGTGCCAGCAGCCCCAGACTTACGAGCTCCTACGAGCAGTACTTC	CASSPRLTSSYEQYF
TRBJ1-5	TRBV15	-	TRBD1	TGTGCCACCAGCCGTACAGGGGGCGCCTTACAGCCCCAGCATTTT	CATSRTGGALQPQHF
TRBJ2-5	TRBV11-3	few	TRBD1	TGTGCCAGCAGCCTGGGCGGGACAGGACCAGAGGAGACCCAGTACTTC	CASSLGGTGPEETQYF
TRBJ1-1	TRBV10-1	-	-	TGCGCCAGCAGGCCCGGAGCAGGGCTGAACACTGAAGCTTTCTTT	CASRPGAGLNTEAFF
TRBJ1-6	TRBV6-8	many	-	TGTGCCGGCCGACAGGATAAGAATTCACCCCTCCACTTT	CAGRQDKNSPLHF
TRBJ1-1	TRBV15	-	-	TGTGCCACTCAATTGGACAGCGAGAACACTGAAGCTTTCTTT	CATQLDSENTEAFF
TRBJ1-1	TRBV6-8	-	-	TGTGCCAGCAGCCCACAACAGGGTCGAAAAGCTTTCTTT	CASSPQQGRKAFF
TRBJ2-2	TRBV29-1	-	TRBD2	TGCAGCGTTGCGGGACTAGCGAACACCGGGGAGCTGTTTTTT	CSVAGLANTGELFF
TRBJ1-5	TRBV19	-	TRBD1	TGTGCCAGTAGTGCCCCGGACAGGTACTATCAGCCCCAGCATTTT	CASSAPDRYYQPQHF
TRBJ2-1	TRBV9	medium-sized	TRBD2	TGTGCCAGCAGTAGAGCGGGATGGGATTACAATGAGCAGTTCTTC	CASSRAGWDYNEQFF
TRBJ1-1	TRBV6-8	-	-	TGTGCCAGCAGTGACTTTATAGGGAACACTGAAGCTTTCTTT	CASSDFIGNTEAFF
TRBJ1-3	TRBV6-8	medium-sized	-	TGTGCCAGCTCTCTGGCGGGCTCTGGAAACACCATATATTTT	CASSLAGSGNTIYF
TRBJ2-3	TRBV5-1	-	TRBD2	TGCGCCAGCAGCTTGGAAGGGAGGGGCACAGATACGCAGTATTTT	CASSLEGRGTDTQYF
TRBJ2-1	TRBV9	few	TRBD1	TGTGCCAGCAGCGCTTACAGGGGGCCGGGCAATGAGCAGTTCTTC	CASSAYRGPGNEQFF
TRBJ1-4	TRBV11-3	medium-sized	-	TGTGCCAGCAGCTTAGACGGATTAGGTGTAAAACTGTTTTTT	CASSLDGLGVKLFF
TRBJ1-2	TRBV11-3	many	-	TGTGCCAGCAGCTTAACCGGGGGAACGGACTATGGCTACACCTTC	CASSLTGGTDYGYTF
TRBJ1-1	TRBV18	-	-	TGTGCCAGCTCACCACTCGAGGGGGTCTTGAACACTGAAGCTTTCTTT	CASSPLEGVLNTEAFF
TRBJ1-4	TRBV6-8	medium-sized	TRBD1	TGTGCCAGCAGTTACTCAGGACAGGGTGAAAAACTGTTTTTT	CASSYSGQGEKLFF
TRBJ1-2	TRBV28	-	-	TGTGCCAGCAGTTTGGATGGATATGGCTACACCTTC	CASSLDGYGYTF
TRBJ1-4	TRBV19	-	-	TGTGCCAGTGCGGTGACACCCTGGGGTGAAAAACTGTTTTTT	CASAVTPWGEKLFF
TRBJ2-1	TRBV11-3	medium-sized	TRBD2	TGTGCCAGCAGCTTCGAGGGGACTAGCGGGAAGCATGAGCAGTTCTTC	CASSFEGTSGKHEQFF
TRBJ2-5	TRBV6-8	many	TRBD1	TGTGCCAGCAGTTCCCCAGGGGGCAGACAAGAGACCCAGTACTTC	CASSSPGGRQETQYF
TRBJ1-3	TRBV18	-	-	TGTGCCAGCTCAGTACAGGGAAGGCGGACTGGAAACACCATATATTTT	CASSVQGRRTGNTIYF
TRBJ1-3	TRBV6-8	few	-	TGTGCCAGCCGGAGCTTTGGAAACACCATATATTTT	CASRSFGNTIYF
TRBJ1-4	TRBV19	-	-	TGTGCCAGTAGTAAACCCCCGGATAGCTATAATGAAAAACTGTTTTTT	CASSKPPDSYNEKLFF
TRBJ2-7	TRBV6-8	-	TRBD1	TGTGCCAGCAGTTACTACGGGACAGCCTACGAGCAGTACTTC	CASSYYGTAYEQYF
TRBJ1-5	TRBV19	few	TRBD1	TGTGCCAGTAGTATAGGCGGGACAGGGGGTCATCAGCCCCAGCATTTT	CASSIGGTGGHQPQHF
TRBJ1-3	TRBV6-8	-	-	TGTGCCAGCAGTTATACCGGGAGCTCTGGAAACACCATATATTTT	CASSYTGSSGNTIYF
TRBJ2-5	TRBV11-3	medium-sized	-	TGTGCCAGCAGCTCCGGGGGGCTAGTAGGTGAGACCCAGTACTTC	CASSSGGLVGETQYF
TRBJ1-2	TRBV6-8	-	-	TGTGCCATCGCCGACAGACCCGCTAACTATGGCTACACCTTC	CAIADRPANYGYTF
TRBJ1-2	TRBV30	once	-	TGTGCCTGGAGCGATAACAGGCGTGGCTACACCTTC	CAWSDNRRGYTF
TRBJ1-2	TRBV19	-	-	TGTGCCAGTAGTATAACGGACCTCTATGGCTACACCTTC	CASSITDLYGYTF
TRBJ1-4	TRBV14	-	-	TGTGCCAGCAGCCAGGTTGTTAATGAAAAACTGTTTTTT	CASSQVVNEKLFF
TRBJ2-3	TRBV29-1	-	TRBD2	TGCAGCGTTAGACAAGGACTAGCGGGGGGCGATACGCAGTATTTT	CSVRQGLAGGDTQYF